This TCR beta chain comes out of a study of T-cell reconstitution after alpha-beta-depleted transplantation in children. Germline V gene sequence: CDR1 MGHRA, CDR2 YSYEKL. The CDR3 is 15 amino acids. Trimming shortened V by 4 bases and J by 2 bases, and 11 bases separated the two germline ends. Using unique molecular identifiers, the investigators prepared the TCRbeta library. TCRdb re-analysed the PCR reads in MiXCR, keeping a single row per CDR3 protein. Among about 230,000 distinct CDR3 sequences listed, approximately 9.9% were seen once. This clonotype has a count of ten or more. The chain couples TRBV4-1 to TRBJ1-4; the D is unclear. The TCR was taken from a human donor who donated a stem cell graft to a child with SCID. The input for sequencing was PBMCs from the stem cell graft donor, taken from the stem cell graft. The CDR3 DNA is TGCGCCAGCAGCCCTCGGGCGTCCACTAATGAAAAACTGTTTTTT. This encodes CASSPRASTNEKLFF.